Listed here are 19 T cell receptor beta chains from one sample, sequenced in a study of control samples from healthy donors and cancer patients. Produced via immunoSEQ multiplex PCR; TCRdb's table is partial and in-frame only. The data contain more than 95,000 clones, 83% of them singletons. The sequenced sample consisted of blood. The source is a woman between 50 and 59 years old in good health.

This clone was seen just once. The rearrangement links TRBV2 to TRBJ2-3; D gene ambiguous. Between the trimmed V and J ends, which lost 1 base and 2 bases, there was a span of 10 bases. The germline CDR1 and CDR2 sequences are SNHLY and FYNNEI. This CDR3 has 15 amino acids. CDR3 DNA sequence: TGTGCCAGCAGTGAAGGGGTTATTCCCACAGATACGCAGTATTTT. Translated: CASSEGVIPTDTQYF.

The chain links TRBV30 to TRBJ1-2, with TRBD1 matching over 8 bases. The CDR3 spans 15 residues. CDR1 and CDR2 (germline): GTSNPN, SVGIG (reference sequence). V lost 2 bases to trimming and J lost 8 bases; unmatched junction nucleotides: 13. CDR3 sequence: CAWSPTWTGRDGYTF. The DNA for the CDR3 is TGTGCCTGGAGTCCAACTTGGACAGGGAGGGACGGCTACACCTTC. The whole variable domain, filled in from reference TRBV30 and TRBJ1-2, reads SQTIHQWPATLVQPVGSPLSLECTVEGTSNPNLYWYRQAAGRGLQLLFYSVGIGQISSEVPQNLSASRPQDRQFILSSKKLLLSDSGFYLCAWSPTWTGRDGYTFGSGTRLTVV.

The V call is TRBV30, the J call TRBJ1-3; D gene ambiguous. Between the trimmed V and J ends, which lost 4 bases and 1 base, there was a span of 5 bases. Germline-derived CDR1 and CDR2 are GTSNPN and SVGIG (reference sequence). The CDR3 covers 12 residues. The CDR3 nucleotides are TGTGCCTGGAAACCTTCTGGAAACACCATATATTTT. It codes for CAWKPSGNTIYF.

Turning to this clone: The sample has other DNA sequences that encode this CDR3 too. The chain links TRBV7-3 to TRBJ2-5; unclear D gene. The V gene lost 1 base and the J gene lost 3 bases, with 6 bases spanning the gap. The germline V gene encodes CDR1 SGHTA and CDR2 FQGTGA. The CDR3 spans 13 residues. The CDR3 nucleotides are TGTGCCAGCAGCTTAATTAGGGAAGAGACCCAGTACTTC. Translated: CASSLIREETQYF.

V gene TRBV13 combines with J gene TRBJ2-7; TRBD2 aligns across 10 bases. The germline V gene has CDR1 PRHDT and CDR2 FYEKMQ (reference sequence). This CDR3 is 14 amino acids long. V lost 6 bases to trimming and J lost 1 base; unmatched junction nucleotides: 3. CDR3 bases: TGTGCCAGCAGTTCGGGACTAGCGTCCTACGAGCAGTACTTC. Translated, it gives CASSSGLASYEQYF.

V usage is TRBV28 and J usage is TRBJ1-6; TRBD1 matches at 7 bases. V lost 10 bases to trimming and J lost 3 bases; unmatched junction nucleotides: 3. The CDR3 contains 13 residues. Germline loops: CDR1 MDHEN, CDR2 SYDVKM. The CDR3 coding sequence is TGTGCCACCCAGGGGGACTATAATTCACCCCTCCACTTT. The encoded protein is CATQGDYNSPLHF.

This rearrangement joins TRBV9 to TRBJ1-5; D is perhaps TRBD1 (5 bases). Trimming left V 0 bases short and J 3 bases short, with 13 bases between. Per germline, CDR1 SGDLS and CDR2 YYNGEE. This CDR3 has 16 amino acids. Here the CDR3 reads CASSVDGRASNQPQHF. As DNA, the CDR3 is TGTGCCAGCAGCGTAGATGGCAGGGCCTCCAATCAGCCCCAGCATTTT.

The chain recombines TRBV28 with TRBJ2-5, with D possibly called TRBD1 or TRBD2 (6 bases each). The germline gives CDR1 MDHEN, CDR2 SYDVKM. V lost 2 bases and J 4 bases, leaving 14 bases between the germline ends. The CDR3 runs to 15 residues. CDR3 nucleotides: TGTGCCAGCAGTTTAGAGGCCAGGGGAGGAGAGACCCAGTACTTC. Protein: CASSLEARGGETQYF.

J is TRBJ1-2 and V is TRBV29-1; 7 nucleotides align to TRBD1. After removal of 4 bases from V and 4 bases from J, the junction contained 0 bases not matched to a gene. CDR3 length equals 11 residues. CDR1 and CDR2 (germline): SQVTM, ANQGSEA. The CDR3 is CSVAGGYGYTF. CDR3 DNA sequence: TGCAGCGTTGCAGGGGGCTATGGCTACACCTTC. The full variable domain, in which reference TRBV29-1 and TRBJ1-2 provide the parts outside the CDR3, is SAVISQKPSRDICQRGTSLTIQCQVDSQVTMMFWYRQQPGQSLTLIATANQGSEATYESGFVIDKFPISRPNLTFSTLTVSNMSPEDSSIYLCSVAGGYGYTFGSGTRLTVV.

The genes are TRBV19 and TRBJ2-2, with D maybe TRBD1 (6 bases). In germline, CDR1 is LNHDA, CDR2 SQIVND (reference sequence). CDR3 length: 17 residues. The ends were cut back, 4 bases at V and 2 bases at J, with 17 bases in the middle. The CDR3 loop is CASSTPFGGLNTGELFF. The CDR3 nucleotides read TGTGCCAGTAGTACCCCATTTGGGGGCCTAAACACCGGGGAGCTGTTTTTT.

V is TRBV3-1 (or the pseudogene TRBV3-2) and J is TRBJ2-3; TRBD1 matches at 7 bases. Germline V gene data show CDR1 as LGHDT and CDR2 as YNNKEL (reference sequence). The trim removed 4 bases at V and 3 bases at J, leaving 7 bases unmatched. This CDR3 spans 15 amino acids. The CDR3 DNA reads as TGTGCCAGCAGCCTTCAGGGACAGCCTACAGATACGCAGTATTTT. It yields the protein CASSLQGQPTDTQYF.

At least ten counts were recorded for this clone. The V gene is TRBV7-2, the J gene TRBJ2-1; D gene unclear. V was clipped by 5 bases and J by 6 bases, with 11 bases between them. Germline CDR1 and CDR2: SGHTA and FQGNSA. This CDR3 is 13 amino acids long. The CDR3 sequence: CASSVPPINEQFF. As DNA, the CDR3 is TGTGCCAGCAGCGTGCCCCCAATCAATGAGCAGTTCTTC.

DNA for the CDR3: TGTGCCAGCAGCCAAGATGTTCCCCGCGGCACAGATACGCAGTATTTT. The encoded protein is CASSQDVPRGTDTQYF. V usage is TRBV3-1 (or the pseudogene TRBV3-2) and J usage is TRBJ2-3; D is ambiguous. CDR3 length equals 16 residues. Germline values: CDR1 LGHDT, CDR2 YNNKEL (reference sequence). The V and J ends lost 0 bases and 1 base respectively, with 11 bases between them.

The gene calls are TRBV19 and TRBJ1-2, with D uncertain. The V gene's germline CDR1 is LNHDA and CDR2 SQIVND (reference sequence). V gave up 1 base and J gave up 2 bases, with 14 bases separating them. This CDR3 contains 16 residues. CDR3 amino acids: CASSIVVEQLNYGYTF. CDR3 coding DNA: TGTGCCAGTAGTATAGTCGTTGAACAGCTAAACTATGGCTACACCTTC.

The V and J genes are TRBV7-3 and TRBJ2-1; TRBD2 agrees at 12 bases. Per the germline V gene, CDR1 is SGHTA and CDR2 is FQGTGA. Trimming cost V 5 bases and J 5 bases; bases outside gene matches: 4. CDR3 length: 15 residues. CDR3: CASSQGLAGNNEQFF. The DNA of the CDR3 is TGTGCCAGCAGCCAGGGACTAGCGGGCAACAATGAGCAGTTCTTC.

This clone has just a few counts. The chain has TRBV7-6 and TRBJ1-4; D unclear. Germline V gene lookup returns CDR1 SGHVS and CDR2 FNYEAQ. The V end was cut by 1 base, the J end by 8 bases, with 20 bases between. The CDR3 is 17 residues long. Here the CDR3 reads CASSLEILSRLREKLFF. As DNA, the CDR3 is TGTGCCAGCAGCTTAGAAATATTAAGCCGGTTAAGAGAAAAACTGTTTTTT.

The gene calls are TRBV6-4 and TRBJ2-6, with a possible D match to TRBD2 (5 bases). Germline assignment: CDR1 MRHNA and CDR2 SNTAGT. Trimming stripped 6 bases from V and 3 bases from J, with 21 bases between. The CDR3 loop spans 18 amino acids. Here the CDR3 reads CASRSRGKFACGANVLTF. The CDR3 DNA is TGTGCCAGCAGATCGAGAGGGAAGTTTGCTTGTGGGGCCAACGTCCTGACTTTC.

The chain links TRBV27 to TRBJ1-2; 10 positions match TRBD1. Trimming cost V 5 bases and J 4 bases; bases outside gene matches: 19. The CDR3 extends over 19 amino acids. Germline V CDR1 and CDR2: MNHEY, SMNVEV (reference sequence). CDR3 in amino acids: CASSPLFGQGVNAGYGYTF. The CDR3 DNA follows: TGTGCCAGCAGTCCTCTCTTCGGACAGGGGGTCAACGCGGGCTATGGCTACACCTTC.

The chain recombines TRBV7-2 with TRBJ2-7, with TRBD1 matching over 7 bases. This CDR3 spans 13 amino acids. Germline CDR1 is SGHTA and CDR2 is FQGNSA. V shed 4 bases and J 1 base; nucleotides not matched to a gene: 1. DNA for the CDR3: TGTGCCAGCAGCTGGGGACAGTCCTACGAGCAGTACTTC. It yields the protein CASSWGQSYEQYF. The full variable domain, with the rest looked up from reference TRBV7-2 and TRBJ2-7, is GAGVSQSPSNKVTEKGKDVELRCDPISGHTALYWYRQSLGQGLEFLIYFQGNSAPDKSGLPSDRFSAERTGGSVSTLTIQRTQQEDSAVYLCASSWGQSYEQYFGPGTRLTVT.